A selection of T cell receptor beta chains follows, all from one sample in a study of blood T cell repertoires in COVID-19. Generated by immunoSEQ multiplex PCR, the TCRdb table keeps only in-frame clones and is missing some. The sample has around 250,000 clones, about nine tenths seen once. Sequenced input: peripheral blood. The receptor set was obtained from a man in his sixties with acute or convalescent COVID-19. The CDR3 runs from the conserved cysteine through the conserved F or W. The D gene is left open where the match is weak. A clone size is listed for some rows: how often the clone was seen (once, few, many), or a class if it is expanded.

TRBD2	TRBV19	-	TRBJ2-1	CASSRGMRESYNEQFF	TGTGCCAGTAGCCGGGGGATGCGGGAGTCCTACAATGAGCAGTTCTTC
-	TRBV7-8	-	TRBJ2-7	CASAGVYEQYF	TGTGCCTCGGCCGGGGTCTACGAGCAGTACTTC
TRBD2	TRBV9	-	TRBJ2-7	CASSPRTSGTYEQYF	TGTGCCAGCAGCCCAAGGACTAGCGGGACCTACGAGCAGTACTTC
TRBD2	TRBV20-1	once	TRBJ2-7	CSASRGLASTYEQYF	TGCAGTGCTAGTCGCGGACTAGCCTCAACCTACGAGCAGTACTTC
TRBD1	TRBV19	-	TRBJ2-7	CASRGQGDEQYF	TGTGCCAGTAGGGGACAGGGAGACGAGCAGTACTTC
TRBD1	TRBV15	-	TRBJ2-7	CATSRDFGDSYEQYF	TGTGCCACCAGCAGAGATTTTGGGGACAGCTACGAGCAGTACTTC
TRBD1	TRBV7-7	-	TRBJ2-5	CASSLGDRVAETQYF	TGTGCTAGCAGTTTAGGAGACAGGGTCGCAGAGACCCAGTACTTC
-	TRBV12-3/TRBV12-4	-	TRBJ2-3	CASSASRTDTQYF	TGTGCCAGCAGTGCGAGTAGAACAGATACGCAGTATTTT
-	TRBV7-2	-	TRBJ2-1	CASSRTRGDEQFF	TGTGCCAGCAGTCGGACTAGGGGGGATGAGCAGTTCTTC
-	TRBV18	-	TRBJ1-4	CASSPRGNSHATNEKLFF	TGTGCCAGCTCTCCACGCGGGAACAGTCATGCAACTAATGAAAAACTGTTTTTT